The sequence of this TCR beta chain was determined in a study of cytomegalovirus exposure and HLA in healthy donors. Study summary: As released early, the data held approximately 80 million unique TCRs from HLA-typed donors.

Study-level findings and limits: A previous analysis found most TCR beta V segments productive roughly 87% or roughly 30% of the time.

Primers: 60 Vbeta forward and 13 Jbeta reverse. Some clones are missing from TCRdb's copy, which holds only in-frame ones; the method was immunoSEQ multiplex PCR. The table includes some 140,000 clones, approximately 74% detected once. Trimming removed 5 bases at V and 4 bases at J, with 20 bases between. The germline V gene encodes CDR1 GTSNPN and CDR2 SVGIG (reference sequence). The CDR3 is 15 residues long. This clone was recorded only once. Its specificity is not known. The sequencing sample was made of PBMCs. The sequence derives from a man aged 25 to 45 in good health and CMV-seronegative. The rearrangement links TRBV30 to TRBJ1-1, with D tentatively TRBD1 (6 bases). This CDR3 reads CAWGAGAGRVTEAFF. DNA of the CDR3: TGTGCCTGGGGGGCGGGGGCGGGCAGAGTCACTGAAGCTTTCTTT. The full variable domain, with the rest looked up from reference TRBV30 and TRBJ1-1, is SQTIHQWPATLVQPVGSPLSLECTVEGTSNPNLYWYRQAAGRGLQLLFYSVGIGQISSEVPQNLSASRPQDRQFILSSKKLLLSDSGFYLCAWGAGAGRVTEAFFGQGTRLTVV.